This T cell receptor beta chain stems from a study of early stage breast cancer tumors. CDR3 size: 14 residues. The junction had 8 bases not matched to a gene; V was cut back by 7 bases and J by 7 bases. CDR1 is MNHEY, CDR2 SVGAGI, per germline. As for this clone: Its antigen is not known.

The repertoire was sequenced with immunoSEQ multiplex PCR; TCRdb's copy has only in-frame clones and lacks some. There are roughly 48,000 clones in the sample; 75% to 85% occur only once, and around 1.3% lies in the top ten. Notes on the study in general: In 14 of 16 patients, blood comparison separated tumor from normal breast. Tumors had roughly 2.5-fold higher T cell density and higher clonality than adjacent normal breast tissue.

The chain joins TRBV6-5 to TRBJ2-2; TRBD1 agrees at 8 bases. Specimen: blood. This clonotype was obtained from a person aged 45 to 59 with breast cancer. The chain's CDR3 is CASIKDRAVGELFF. The CDR3, as DNA: TGTGCCAGCATTAAGGACAGGGCCGTCGGGGAGCTGTTTTTT.